This T cell receptor (beta chain) was documented in a study of neoadjuvant anti-PD-1 for oral cavity cancer. For the study at large: Patients without progression received a fourth nivolumab dose around day 43, then surgical resection on days 50-56.

The time point was: after neoadjuvant nivolumab, at surgical resection. Germline V lookup: CDR1 SEHNR, CDR2 FQNEAQ (reference sequence). V lost 5 bases to trimming and J lost 7 bases, with 14 bases between them. The CDR3 contains 13 residues. Sequenced by immunoSEQ multiplex PCR; TCRdb stores in-frame clones only, minus some. The table includes some 6,200 clones, roughly 61% detected once. This specimen was tumor tissue, taken after nivolumab (anti-PD-1) treatment. The receptor was isolated from a person between 40 and 85 years old with oral cavity squamous cell carcinoma. The chain recombines TRBV7-9 with TRBJ2-5; a possible D gene is TRBD2 (5 bases). The CDR3 DNA follows: TGTGCCAGCAGCCTGGACCATCGGGGGACCCAGTACTTC. This translates into CASSLDHRGTQYF.